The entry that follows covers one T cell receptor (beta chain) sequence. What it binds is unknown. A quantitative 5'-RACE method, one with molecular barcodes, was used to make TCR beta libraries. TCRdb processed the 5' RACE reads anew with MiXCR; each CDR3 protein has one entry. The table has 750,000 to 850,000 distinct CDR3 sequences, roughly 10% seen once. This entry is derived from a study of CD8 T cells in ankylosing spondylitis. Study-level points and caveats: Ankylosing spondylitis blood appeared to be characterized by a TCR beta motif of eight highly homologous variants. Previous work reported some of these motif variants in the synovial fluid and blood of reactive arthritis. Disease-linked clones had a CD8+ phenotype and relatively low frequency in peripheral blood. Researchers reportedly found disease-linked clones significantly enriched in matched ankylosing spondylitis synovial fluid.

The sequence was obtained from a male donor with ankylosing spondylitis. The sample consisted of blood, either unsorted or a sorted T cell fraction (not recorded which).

CDR3 DNA: TGTGCCACCAGTGATTCTCAGGGGGCGGGAGAGACCCAGTACTTC. This gives the protein CATSDSQGAGETQYF. The V gene is TRBV24-1, the J gene TRBJ2-5; 8 bases align to TRBD1. The V gene end was trimmed by 2 bases and the J gene end by 4 bases; junction bases not matched to a gene: 5. Germline loops: CDR1 KGHDR, CDR2 SFDVKD. The CDR3 is 15 amino acids.